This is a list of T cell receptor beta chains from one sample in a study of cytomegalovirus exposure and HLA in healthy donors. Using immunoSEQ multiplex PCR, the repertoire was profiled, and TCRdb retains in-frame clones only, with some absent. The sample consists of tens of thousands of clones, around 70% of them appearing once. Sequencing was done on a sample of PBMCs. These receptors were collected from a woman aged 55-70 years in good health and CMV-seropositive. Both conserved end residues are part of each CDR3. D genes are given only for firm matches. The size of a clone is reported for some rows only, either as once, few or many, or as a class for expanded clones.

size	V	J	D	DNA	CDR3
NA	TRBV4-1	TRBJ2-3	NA	TGCGCCAGCAGCCAACCCCGGGATACGCAGTATTTT	CASSQPRDTQYF
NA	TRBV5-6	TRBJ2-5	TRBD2	TGTGCCAGCAGCTGGGGACTAGCGGAAGAGACCCAGTACTTC	CASSWGLAEETQYF
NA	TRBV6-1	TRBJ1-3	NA	TGTGCCAGCAGACTCGGGGGGGGTGGAAACACCATATATTTT	CASRLGGGGNTIYF
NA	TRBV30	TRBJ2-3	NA	TGTGCCGGAGGGGCGGATACGCAGTATTTT	CAGGADTQYF
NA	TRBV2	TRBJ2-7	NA	TGTGCCAGCAGGCGGGACGGAACCTACGAGCAGTACTTC	CASRRDGTYEQYF
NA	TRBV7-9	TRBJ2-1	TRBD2	TGTGCCAGCAGCGCACTAGCGGGGGTTAATGAGCAGTTCTTC	CASSALAGVNEQFF
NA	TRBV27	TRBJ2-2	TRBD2	TGTGCCAGCAGAAGCGGGGGGGCCGCGAGCACCGGGGAGCTGTTTTTT	CASRSGGAASTGELFF
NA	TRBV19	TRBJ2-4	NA	TGTGCCAGTAGCTCCACAGGGTTCAAAAACATTCAGTACTTC	CASSSTGFKNIQYF
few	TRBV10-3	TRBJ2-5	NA	TGTGCCATCAGGACTCGCCAAGAGACCCAGTACTTC	CAIRTRQETQYF
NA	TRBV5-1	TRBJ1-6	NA	TGCGCCAGCAGCTTGGCGCCGTTCAGGATCGGTTCACCCCTCCACTTT	CASSLAPFRIGSPLHF
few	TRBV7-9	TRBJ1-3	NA	TGTTCCAGCGGCATAGGAAACACCATATATTTT	CSSGIGNTIYF
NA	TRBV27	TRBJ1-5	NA	TGTGCCAGCAGTTTCTTAGGTGCGGGGAATCAGCCCCAGCATTTT	CASSFLGAGNQPQHF
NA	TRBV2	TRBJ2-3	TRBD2	TGTGCCAGCAGCACAGAGGCCTGGGGGGACCTGCGAACTAGCGGGTCCTCCACAGATACGCAGTATTTT	CASSTEAWGDLRTSGSSTDTQYF
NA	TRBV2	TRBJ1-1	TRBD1	TGTGCCAGCAGCCCGGGACAGGGGGCTTTCTTT	CASSPGQGAFF
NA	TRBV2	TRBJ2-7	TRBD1	TGTGCCAGCAGTGGGACAGGGGAGACTGGCGAGCAGTACTTC	CASSGTGETGEQYF
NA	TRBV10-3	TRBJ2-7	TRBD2	TGTGCCATCAGCGAAAGCGGGAGGTACGAGCAGTACTTC	CAISESGRYEQYF
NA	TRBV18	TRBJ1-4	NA	TGTGCCAGCTCACCAGGGGGCTCTGAAAAACTGTTTTTT	CASSPGGSEKLFF
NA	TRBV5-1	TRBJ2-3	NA	TGCGCCAGCAGCTTGCCACCGTTGGATGGACCGGGACAAAGACTTACAGATACGCAGTATTTT	CASSLPPLDGPGQRLTDTQYF
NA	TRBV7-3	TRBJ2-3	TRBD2	TGTGCCAGCAGCTTAGCCCCGGGGCTAGCGGGGGGAACAGATACGCAGTATTTT	CASSLAPGLAGGTDTQYF
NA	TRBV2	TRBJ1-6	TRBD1	TGTGCCAGCGAACAGGGGGGTTCACCCCTCCACTTT	CASEQGGSPLHF
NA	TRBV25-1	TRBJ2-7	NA	TGTGCCAGCAGTTTGACACCCAGCTCCTACGAGCAGTACTTC	CASSLTPSSYEQYF
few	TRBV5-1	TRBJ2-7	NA	TGCGCCAGCAGCTTGGAGCCGGGGGGCCCATACGAGCAGTACTTC	CASSLEPGGPYEQYF
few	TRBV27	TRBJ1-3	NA	TGTGCCAGCAGTAGGACAGCTTTCTCTGGAAACACCATATATTTT	CASSRTAFSGNTIYF
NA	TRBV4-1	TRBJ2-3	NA	TGCGCCAGCAGCCAAGGGCCTCCCAGCGGCACAGATACGCAGTATTTT	CASSQGPPSGTDTQYF
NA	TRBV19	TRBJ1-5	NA	TGTGCCAGTAGCTATCGGGATCAGCCCCAGCATTTT	CASSYRDQPQHF
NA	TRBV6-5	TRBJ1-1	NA	TGTGCCAGCAGTTACCTAGGCACTGAAGCTTTCTTT	CASSYLGTEAFF
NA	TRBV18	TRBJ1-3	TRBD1	TGTGCCAGCTCACCAGGACAGGCGAGCTCTGGAAACACCATATATTTT	CASSPGQASSGNTIYF
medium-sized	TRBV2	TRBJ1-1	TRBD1	TGTGCCAGCAGCCAACAGGGGGCCAGGGGCACTGAAGCTTTCTTT	CASSQQGARGTEAFF
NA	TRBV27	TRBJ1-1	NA	TGTGCCAGCAGTCTAAGTACAGGGACTGAAGCTTTCTTT	CASSLSTGTEAFF
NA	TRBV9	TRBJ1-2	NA	TGTGCCAGCAGCGTAGATGTCTCCTATGGCTACACCTTC	CASSVDVSYGYTF
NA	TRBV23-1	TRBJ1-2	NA	TGCGCCAGCAGTCGGTGGATTTCGGCACTAGAATGCTACACCTTC	CASSRWISALECYTF
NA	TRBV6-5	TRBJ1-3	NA	TGTGCCAGCAGTTATACGCGGGGAAACACCATATATTTT	CASSYTRGNTIYF
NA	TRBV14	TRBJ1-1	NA	TGTGCCAGCAGCCAAGATTCGGTGAACACTGAAGCTTTCTTT	CASSQDSVNTEAFF
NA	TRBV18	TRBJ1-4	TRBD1	TGTGCCAGCTCACCACCGGGACAGCCTAATGAAAAACTGTTTTTT	CASSPPGQPNEKLFF
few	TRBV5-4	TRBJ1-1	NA	TGTGCCCGCAGCCCACCTGGAGGGAAGGTGAACACTGAAGCTTTCTTT	CARSPPGGKVNTEAFF
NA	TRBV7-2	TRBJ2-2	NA	TGTGCCAGCAGCTCGACTGACACCGGGGAGCTGTTTTTT	CASSSTDTGELFF
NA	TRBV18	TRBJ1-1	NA	TGTGCCAGCTCACCACGAGGTCTGAACACTGAAGCTTTCTTT	CASSPRGLNTEAFF
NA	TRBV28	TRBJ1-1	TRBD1	TGTGCCAGCAGGGGCTGGACAGGGGGCACTGAAGCTTTCTTT	CASRGWTGGTEAFF
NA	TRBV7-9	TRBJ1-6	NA	TGTGCCAGCAGCTGGGAGAATCCACCCCTCCACTTT	CASSWENPPLHF
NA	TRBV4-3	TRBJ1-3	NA	TGCGCCAGCAGCCAAGATACGAGCTCTGGAAACACCATATATTTT	CASSQDTSSGNTIYF
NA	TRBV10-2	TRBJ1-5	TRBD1	TGCGCCAGCAGTCTAAACAGGGGTAGCAATCAGCCCCAGCATTTT	CASSLNRGSNQPQHF
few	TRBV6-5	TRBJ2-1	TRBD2	TGTGCCAGCAGCGATCCGGGACTAGCGGAGCAGTTCTTC	CASSDPGLAEQFF
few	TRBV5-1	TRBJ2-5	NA	TGCGCCAGCAGCTACCTAGGACAGTACCAAGAGACCCAGTACTTC	CASSYLGQYQETQYF
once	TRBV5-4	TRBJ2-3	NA	TGTGCCAGCAGCTGGCGGGACAGTAGCACAGATACGCAGTATTTT	CASSWRDSSTDTQYF
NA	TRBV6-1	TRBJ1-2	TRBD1	TGTGCCAGCAGGCCGACAGGGTATGGCTACACCTTC	CASRPTGYGYTF
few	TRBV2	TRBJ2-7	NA	TGTGCCAGCAGTGAGGGAGAGACCTACGAGCAGTACTTC	CASSEGETYEQYF
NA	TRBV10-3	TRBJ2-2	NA	TGTGCCATCAGGGACTTCATGAACACCGGGGAGCTGTTTTTT	CAIRDFMNTGELFF
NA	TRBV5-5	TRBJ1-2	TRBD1	TGTGCCAGCAGCGGGTGGCAGGGGGCTTATGGCTACACCTTC	CASSGWQGAYGYTF
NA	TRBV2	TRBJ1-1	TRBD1	TGTGCCAGTGACGACATCGACAGGGAGAGAACTGAAGCTTTCTTT	CASDDIDRERTEAFF
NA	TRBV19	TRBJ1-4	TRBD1	TGTGCCAGTAGTATACAGGGGGGCGGTGAAAAACTGTTTTTT	CASSIQGGGEKLFF